This T cell receptor beta chain comes out of a study of blood T cell repertoires in COVID-19. The data were produced by immunoSEQ multiplex PCR, yet TCRdb's version contains in-frame clones alone and is incomplete. The sample includes some 130,000 clones, about 87% of them seen just once. The clonotype was recovered from a middle-aged man with acute or convalescent COVID-19. The sequencing input was peripheral blood.

The CDR3 is CASSWGQVDSGNTIYF. CDR3 in DNA: TGCGCCAGCAGCTGGGGACAGGTAGACTCTGGAAACACCATATATTTT. This chain uses TRBV5-1 with TRBJ1-3; TRBD1 agrees at 8 bases. Germline CDR1 reads SGHRS; CDR2 reads YFSETQ. The CDR3 extends over 16 amino acids. Losses at the gene ends were 3 bases for V and 0 bases for J; bases not matched to a gene: 5.